These T cell receptor beta chains were read from a single sample in a study of human T cells and chemical hapten exposure. One entry per CDR3 protein, called by TCRdb with MiXCR from the RACE reads. Counted here are 45,000 to 60,000 distinct CDR3 sequences, about 9.3% occurring once; the ten biggest clones make up less than 15%. Sequencing was performed on whole blood, taken in connection with sensitization to the hapten diphenylcyclopropenone (DPC). Source of these receptors: a woman in her forties with alopecia areata. Some clones in this sample may be carry-over from other donors' samples. CDR3s include the opening cysteine and the closing phenylalanine or tryptophan. Each record gives: clone size, D gene, V gene, J gene, CDR3 protein, CDR3 DNA. A D gene is named only where the DNA matches it firmly. Clone size appears in some rows only: once, few, many, or a class for an expanded clone.

-,-,TRBV16,TRBJ1-1,CASSLKRGNTEAFF,TGTGCCAGCAGCCTCAAGCGGGGGAACACTGAAGCTTTCTTT
many,-,TRBV20-1,TRBJ1-2,CSARVGIVSYGYTF,TGCAGTGCTAGAGTCGGTATAGTAAGCTATGGCTACACCTTC
-,-,TRBV6-2/TRBV6-3,TRBJ2-5,CASRLWTAETQYF,TGTGCCAGCAGATTATGGACAGCGGAGACCCAGTACTTC
many,TRBD2,TRBV28,TRBJ2-7,CASRVTSGGARYEQYF,TGTGCCAGCCGCGTCACTAGCGGGGGGGCCCGCTACGAGCAGTACTTC
many,-,TRBV18,TRBJ1-1,CASSPPGVNTEAFF,TGTGCCAGCTCACCCCCGGGGGTGAACACTGAAGCTTTCTTT
-,-,TRBV6-1,TRBJ1-6,CASSEVRANSPLHF,TGTGCCAGCAGTGAAGTGAGGGCGAATTCACCCCTCCACTTT
many,TRBD1,TRBV6-1,TRBJ2-7,CASSTTGYYEQYF,TGTGCCAGCAGTACGACAGGGTACTACGAGCAGTACTTC
few,-,TRBV7-2,TRBJ2-3,CASSLARGGSTDTQYF,TGTGCCAGCAGCTTAGCCAGGGGGGGTAGCACAGATACGCAGTATTTT
many,TRBD2,TRBV28,TRBJ2-3,CASSLRGGLTDTQYF,TGTGCCAGCAGTTTACGCGGGGGATTAACAGATACGCAGTATTTT
many,-,TRBV9,TRBJ1-2,CASSVGVQNYGYTF,TGTGCCAGCAGCGTAGGAGTTCAGAACTATGGCTACACCTTC
-,-,TRBV4-1,TRBJ2-5,CASSPEGSGPETQYF,TGCGCCAGCAGCCCGGAGGGTTCTGGACCGGAGACCCAGTACTTC
many,-,TRBV9,TRBJ2-2,CASSVATSGELFF,TGTGCCAGCAGCGTAGCTACTTCCGGGGAGCTGTTTTTT
few,TRBD1,TRBV9,TRBJ2-7,CASSDNRGLPSEQYF,TGTGCCAGCAGCGATAACAGGGGGCTTCCATCCGAGCAGTACTTC
many,-,TRBV3-1,TRBJ1-1,CASSQDNPGTEAFF,TGTGCCAGCAGCCAAGATAATCCAGGGACTGAAGCTTTCTTT
few,-,TRBV10-3,TRBJ2-7,CAISEPTRTYEQYF,TGTGCCATCAGTGAGCCAACTAGAACCTACGAGCAGTACTTC
few,-,TRBV5-4,TRBJ2-7,CASSLGSVTYEQYF,TGTGCCAGCAGCTTGGGCAGCGTTACCTACGAGCAGTACTTC
few,TRBD1,TRBV11-2,TRBJ2-7,CASSLGSGGADSYEQYF,TGTGCCAGCAGCTTAGGATCAGGGGGCGCAGATTCCTACGAGCAGTACTTC
few,TRBD2,TRBV7-3,TRBJ2-6,CASSFGTSGLVLTF,TGTGCCAGCAGCTTCGGGACTAGCGGCCTCGTCCTGACTTTC
-,-,TRBV10-3,TRBJ2-5,CAISDGPDQETQYF,TGTGCCATCAGTGATGGACCCGACCAAGAGACCCAGTACTTC
many,TRBD2,TRBV28,TRBJ2-7,CASSPRGGSSHEQYF,TGTGCCAGCAGCCCCCGGGGGGGCTCTTCCCACGAGCAGTACTTC
many,-,TRBV29-1,TRBJ1-2,CSVGDSNYGYTF,TGCAGCGTTGGAGACAGTAACTATGGCTACACCTTC
many,-,TRBV30,TRBJ1-2,CAWSGIAGIGYGYTF,TGTGCCTGGAGTGGAATCGCCGGAATTGGCTATGGCTACACCTTC
few,-,TRBV20-1,TRBJ2-1,CSATAGATDNEQFF,TGCAGTGCTACCGCGGGGGCCACCGACAATGAGCAGTTCTTC
few,TRBD2,TRBV4-2,TRBJ2-1,CASSQDEAGGPYNEQFF,TGTGCCAGCAGCCAAGATGAGGCGGGGGGGCCCTACAATGAGCAGTTCTTC
-,-,TRBV12-3/TRBV12-4,TRBJ2-4,CASSTPGTGTGGKNIQYF,TGTGCCAGCAGCACTCCCGGGACAGGAACGGGGGGCAAAAACATTCAGTACTTC
few,-,TRBV2,TRBJ1-2,CASSTDVNYGYTF,TGTGCCAGCAGCACCGATGTTAACTATGGCTACACCTTC
-,TRBD1,TRBV6-6,TRBJ2-7,CASSYRTGDYEQYF,TGTGCCAGCAGTTACCGGACAGGGGACTACGAGCAGTACTTC
many,-,TRBV12-3/TRBV12-4,TRBJ1-1,CASIVTNTEAFF,TGTGCCAGCATCGTAACAAACACTGAAGCTTTCTTT
many,-,TRBV5-5,TRBJ2-5,CASSSGTITETQYF,TGTGCCAGCAGCTCCGGGACAATAACCGAGACCCAGTACTTC
many,TRBD1,TRBV6-4,TRBJ2-3,CASSESPGGAIDTQYF,TGTGCCAGCAGTGAATCTCCAGGGGGCGCGATAGATACGCAGTATTTT
few,-,TRBV20-1,TRBJ1-5,CSSGQGNQPQHF,TGCAGTTCCGGCCAGGGCAATCAGCCCCAGCATTTT
many,-,TRBV7-9,TRBJ1-1,CATKPPWVENTEAFF,TGTGCCACCAAACCCCCGTGGGTAGAGAACACTGAAGCTTTCTTT
few,-,TRBV9,TRBJ2-3,CASSPRLGSTDTQYF,TGTGCCAGCAGCCCGAGACTAGGGAGCACAGATACGCAGTATTTT
many,-,TRBV7-9,TRBJ2-2,CASSLSGHTGELFF,TGTGCCAGCAGCTTGTCGGGGCACACCGGGGAGCTGTTTTTT